These 5 T cell receptor beta chains share one sample of origin, sequenced in a study of tissue T cells after allogeneic stem cell transplantation. The repertoire was sequenced with immunoSEQ multiplex PCR; TCRdb's copy has only in-frame clones and lacks some. Of several thousand clones in the sample, roughly two thirds were seen once. The material was tissue from the rectum, obtained at autopsy. These receptors came from a woman aged 18-55 years with breast cancer.

The gene calls are TRBV7-2 and TRBJ1-6; perhaps TRBD1 as D (5 bases). Germline V gene lookup returns CDR1 SGHTA and CDR2 FQGNSA. This CDR3 spans 14 amino acids. Between the trimmed V and J ends, which lost 2 bases and 10 bases, there was a span of 12 bases. The CDR3 sequence: CASSLRGVGSPLHF. The CDR3 nucleotides read TGTGCCAGCAGCTTAAGAGGGGTCGGGTCACCCCTCCACTTT.

The chain recombines TRBV7-9 with TRBJ2-1; D is possibly TRBD2 (6 bases). V lost 5 bases and J lost 5, with 22 bases in between. The CDR3 extends over 17 amino acids. Germline CDR1 and CDR2: SEHNR and FQNEAQ (reference sequence). The CDR3 sequence is CASSPTFVGTGNNEQFF. The CDR3 DNA reads as TGTGCCAGCAGCCCAACTTTCGTGGGGACTGGAAACAATGAGCAGTTCTTC.

The chain joins TRBV4-1 to TRBJ2-3; 11 bases map to TRBD2. CDR3 size: 16 residues. V gave up 1 base and J gave up 9 bases; unmatched junction bases: 9. The germline gives CDR1 MGHRA, CDR2 YSYEKL. CDR3 amino acids: CASSQASGGTLGTQYF. CDR3 in DNA: TGCGCCAGCAGCCAAGCTAGCGGGGGGACCTTAGGGACGCAGTATTTT.

There are a few counts of this clone. V and J are TRBV12-3 or TRBV12-4 and TRBJ1-5, with TRBD1 as a possible D gene (6 bases). Trimming left V 8 bases short and J 6 bases short, with 14 bases between. The length of the CDR3 is 13 residues. Here the CDR3 DNA reads TGTGCCAGCCGACAGGACCAGGGTCAGCCCCAGCATTTT. Residues: CASRQDQGQPQHF.

As concerns this clone: The sample holds other DNA sequences that translate to the same CDR3. The gene calls are TRBV18 and TRBJ1-6; 7 bases are a match to TRBD1. The CDR3 has 14 residues. The V and J ends lost 2 bases and 9 bases, in that order; junction bases with no gene match: 4. Looked up from germline, CDR1 is KGHSH and CDR2 is LQKENI. In DNA, the CDR3 is TGTGCCAGCTCACCAGACAGGGTCGGTTCACCCCTCCACTTT. Its protein is CASSPDRVGSPLHF.